Listed here are 29 T cell receptor beta chains from one sample, sequenced in a study of early T cells in non-severe SARS-CoV-2 infection. One entry per CDR3 protein, called by TCRdb with MiXCR from the 5' RACE reads. The table has 71,000 or so distinct CDR3 sequences, approximately 14% seen once. The sequencing sample was made of whole blood. These TCRs come from an adult who was a healthcare worker with PCR-confirmed SARS-CoV-2 infection or an uninfected control (not recorded which).

The chain is built from TRBV7-2 and TRBJ2-7; TRBD2 matches 8 bases. This CDR3 region has 17 residues. Germline lookup yields CDR1 SGHTA and CDR2 FQGNSA. Trimming at V came to 6 bases and at J to 4 bases, leaving 17 bases not matched to a gene. The CDR3 here is CASSSSPTASGPYEQYF. The CDR3 DNA sequence: TGTGCCAGCAGTTCCTCCCCAACGGCTAGCGGGCCTTACGAGCAGTACTTC.

The gene calls are TRBV5-1 and TRBJ2-7; no firm D call. The CDR3 is 16 residues long. Germline assignment: CDR1 SGHRS and CDR2 YFSETQ. The V end lost 0 bases, the J end lost 0 bases, and 13 bases lay between the germline ends. For the CDR3, the DNA is TGCGCCAGCAGCTTGGAAGGGCCCTATTACTCCTACGAGCAGTACTTC. It encodes CASSLEGPYYSYEQYF.

The chain joins TRBV20-1 to TRBJ1-1, with D unclear. Trimming removed 1 base at V and 11 bases at J, with 26 bases between. CDR3 length: 16 amino acids. Germline V CDR1 and CDR2: DFQATT, SNEGSKA (reference sequence). The CDR3 protein is CSARVLGSHPRVVAFF. CDR3 coding DNA: TGCAGTGCTAGAGTGCTCGGCAGTCATCCGCGTGTAGTCGCTTTCTTT.

This clonotype came up a few times. The chain uses TRBV2 and TRBJ2-7; the D is unclear. CDR1 is SNHLY and CDR2 is FYNNEI in the germline V gene. The V and J ends lost 3 bases and 0 bases respectively, with 9 bases between them. There are 14 residues in the CDR3. The CDR3 protein is CASSEMEISYEQYF. In DNA form, the CDR3 reads TGTGCCAGCAGTGAGATGGAGATCTCCTACGAGCAGTACTTC.

Many counts were recorded for this clonotype. The gene calls are TRBV28 and TRBJ2-2, with D possibly being TRBD1 or TRBD2 (5 bases each). The CDR3 covers 16 residues. Germline CDR1 reads MDHEN; CDR2 reads SYDVKM. The V end lost 5 bases, the J end lost 5 bases, and 18 bases lay between the germline ends. CDR3 region: CASSHLGDPATGELFF. CDR3 nucleotides: TGTGCCAGCAGTCATCTAGGGGACCCCGCTACCGGGGAGCTGTTTTTT. Supplemented by reference TRBV28 and TRBJ2-2, the full variable domain reads DVKVTQSSRYLVKRTGEKVFLECVQDMDHENMFWYRQDPGLGLRLIYFSYDVKMKEKGDIPEGYSVSREKKERFSLILESASTNQTSMYLCASSHLGDPATGELFFGEGSRLTVL.

The rearrangement links TRBV6-1 to TRBJ2-1; D is undetermined. CDR3 length: 11 amino acids. Trimming stripped 7 bases from V and 4 bases from J, with 5 bases between. The germline V gene has CDR1 MNHNS and CDR2 SASEGT. As DNA, the CDR3 is TGTGCCAGCACACGTTACAATGAGCAGTTCTTC. This gives the protein CASTRYNEQFF.

This clonotype was picked up a small number of times. The chain links TRBV28 to TRBJ1-2; 12 bases agree with TRBD1. CDR3 length equals 14 residues. The germline gives CDR1 MDHEN, CDR2 SYDVKM. V lost 8 bases and J lost 7; bases outside the gene matches: 8. The CDR3 here is CASLTGQGAVGYTF. As DNA, the CDR3 is TGTGCCAGCTTAACGGGACAGGGGGCTGTTGGCTACACCTTC.

This clonotype has just a few counts. J is TRBJ2-2 and V is TRBV29-1, with TRBD2 matching over 8 bases. The V gene end was trimmed by 8 bases and the J gene end by 4 bases; junction bases not matched to a gene: 6. CDR3 length: 13 amino acids. Germline V gives CDR1 SQVTM, CDR2 ANQGSEA. DNA of the CDR3: TGCAGCCCGGGGGGGAGAGGCACCGGGGAGCTGTTTTTT. This codes for CSPGGRGTGELFF.

V gene TRBV6-2 or TRBV6-3 combines with J gene TRBJ2-2; D is possibly TRBD1 or TRBD2 (5 bases each). V was shortened by 8 bases and J by 5 bases, with 9 bases between the two germline ends. The CDR3 contains 12 residues. Germline V gene lookup returns CDR1 MNHEY and CDR2 SVGEGT. In nucleotides, the CDR3 is TGTGCCAGCTGGGACCGTACCGGGGAGCTGTTTTTT. Protein product: CASWDRTGELFF.

On this clonotype itself: With a much larger clone just one base away, this may be a read error. V is TRBV6-1 and J is TRBJ1-4, with a weak D call TRBD1 (5 bases). This CDR3 contains 15 residues. Germline loops: CDR1 MNHNS, CDR2 SASEGT. The V end was cut by 3 bases, the J end by 7 bases, with 15 bases between. CDR3 amino acids: CASSDPHGAVEKLFF. CDR3 sequence (DNA): TGTGCCAGCAGTGATCCACATGGGGCGGTTGAAAAACTGTTTTTT.

The CDR3 sequence is CASSPAGRGREHEQYF. CDR3 DNA: TGTGCCAGCAGCCCCGCGGGACGGGGTAGAGAGCACGAGCAGTACTTC. This sequence joins TRBV11-2 and TRBJ2-7; weak D call: TRBD2 (6 bases). This CDR3 contains 16 residues. Trimming cost V 5 bases and J 5 bases, with 22 bases left between them. Germline CDR1 reads SGHAT; CDR2 reads FQNNGV.

This clonotype has a handful of counts. This chain joins TRBV4-3 and TRBJ2-2; D is unresolved. V was clipped by 1 base and J by 1 base, with 7 bases between them. The CDR3 extends over 15 amino acids. Germline assignment: CDR1 LGHNA and CDR2 YSLEER. The CDR3 coding sequence is TGCGCCAGCAGCCAAGGGGAATGGAACACCGGGGAGCTGTTTTTT. It specifies CASSQGEWNTGELFF.

In this sample, this clonotype turned up many times. J is TRBJ2-1 and V is TRBV6-4; TRBD1 matches 9 bases. CDR1 and CDR2 from the germline V gene are MRHNA and SNTAGT. The trim removed 0 bases at V and 3 bases at J, leaving 0 bases unmatched. CDR3 length: 15 amino acids. The CDR3 sequence: CASSDSTGGYNEQFF. CDR3 sequence (DNA): TGTGCCAGCAGTGACTCGACAGGGGGCTACAATGAGCAGTTCTTC.

This clonotype has a count of ten or more. The chain is built from TRBV14 and TRBJ2-7; TRBD1 matches 7 bases. Germline CDR1 is SGHDN and CDR2 is FVKESK. J gave up 0 bases and V 4 bases, and 6 bases lay outside the gene matches. This CDR3 has 15 amino acids. CDR3 region: CASSRPGQSSYEQYF. The CDR3 DNA sequence: TGTGCCAGCAGCCGACCGGGACAGAGCTCCTACGAGCAGTACTTC.

V and J are TRBV2 and TRBJ2-7; D remains unclear. The CDR3 is made up of 14 amino acids. Germline CDR1 is SNHLY and CDR2 is FYNNEI. V was cut by 0 bases and J by 6 bases, with 12 bases left in between. The CDR3 coding sequence is TGTGCCAGCAGTGAAGCGCTCCCCGGTGCCGAGCAGTACTTC. This gives the protein CASSEALPGAEQYF.

The gene calls are TRBV6-5 and TRBJ1-2; 9 bases map to TRBD1. The J segment lost 6 bases and the V segment lost 5 bases, leaving 7 bases of the junction unmatched. Germline CDR1 reads MNHEY; CDR2 reads SVGAGI. The CDR3 runs 14 residues. The CDR3 protein is CASSLTGGADGYTF. DNA for the CDR3: TGTGCCAGCAGTCTTACAGGGGGCGCAGATGGCTACACCTTC.

The chain carries TRBV20-1 and TRBJ2-2; the match to TRBD1 covers 7 bases. This CDR3 has 15 residues. J lost 0 bases, V lost 2 bases, and 3 bases had no gene match. Germline values: CDR1 DFQATT, CDR2 SNEGSKA (reference sequence). The CDR3 DNA follows: TGCAGTGCTAGAAACAGGGGCCCGAACACCGGGGAGCTGTTTTTT. Translating it yields CSARNRGPNTGELFF.

The chain carries TRBV6-1 and TRBJ1-2; the D gene is possibly TRBD1 (6 bases). Deletions cut 6 bases from V and 5 bases from J, with 10 bases between. Germline CDR1 is MNHNS and CDR2 is SASEGT. The CDR3 totals 12 residues. The CDR3 sequence is CASRHRAYGYTF. CDR3 DNA sequence: TGTGCCAGCAGACACAGGGCTTATGGCTACACCTTC.

This clonotype was recorded many times. The J gene is TRBJ2-5, the V gene TRBV7-2; tentatively, D is TRBD2 (6 bases). The CDR3 is 15 amino acids. Looked up from germline, CDR1 is SGHTA and CDR2 is FQGNSA. The V gene lost 1 base and the J gene lost 1 base, with 10 bases spanning the gap. Here the CDR3 DNA reads TGTGCCAGCAGCTTAGGCTCGCGGGGCCAAGAGACCCAGTACTTC. It codes for CASSLGSRGQETQYF.

This clonotype was counted many times. V usage is TRBV20-1 and J usage is TRBJ2-1; maybe TRBD2 (7 bases). CDR3 length: 17 amino acids. The germline V gene encodes CDR1 DFQATT and CDR2 SNEGSKA (reference sequence). Trimming pared 1 base from V and 5 bases from J, leaving 21 bases between. The CDR3 sequence is CSARVWWGGLLHNEQFF. The CDR3 nucleotides are TGCAGTGCTAGAGTCTGGTGGGGGGGCCTCCTTCACAATGAGCAGTTCTTC.

This clonotype was counted only a few times. The CDR3 DNA reads as TGTGCCACCGACGAAGGGCGGGGCGAGACCCAGTACTTC. Residues: CATDEGRGETQYF. The chain employs TRBV15 and TRBJ2-5; TRBD2 might be the D (6 bases). The CDR3 spans 13 residues. The V gene lost 8 bases and the J gene lost 5 bases, with 15 bases spanning the gap. Germline lookup yields CDR1 LNHNV and CDR2 YYDKDF (reference sequence).

CDR3 sequence: CASSALNTGELFF. The DNA of the CDR3 is TGTGCCAGCAGTGCTCTGAACACCGGGGAGCTGTTTTTT. V is TRBV25-1 and J is TRBJ2-2; D is unresolved. Germline V gene sequence: CDR1 MGHDK, CDR2 SYGVNS. V was pared by 4 bases and J by 1 base, with 4 bases between. The CDR3 is made up of 13 amino acids.

The rearrangement uses TRBV7-2 and TRBJ2-1; D remains ambiguous. CDR1 is SGHTA and CDR2 is FQGNSA in the germline V gene. The germline V and J ends were trimmed by 2 bases and 2 bases, with 7 bases remaining between them. The CDR3 spans 14 residues. CDR3 nucleotides: TGTGCCAGCAGCTTATTCCAGGCCTACAATGAGCAGTTCTTC. Residues: CASSLFQAYNEQFF.

This chain uses TRBV12-3 or TRBV12-4 with TRBJ2-7, with D perhaps being TRBD1 or TRBD2 (5 bases each). The CDR3 totals 14 residues. Trimming shortened V by 4 bases and J by 1 base, and 11 bases separated the two germline ends. For the CDR3, the DNA is TGTGCCAGCAGTTCCTTTGAGGGGTCCTACGAGCAGTACTTC. It is translated as CASSSFEGSYEQYF.

This clonotype was detected only a few times. This sequence joins TRBV20-1 and TRBJ1-1, with 7 bases matching TRBD1. Germline V gene data show CDR1 as DFQATT and CDR2 as SNEGSKA (reference sequence). The V gene end was trimmed by 3 bases and the J gene end by 1 base; junction bases not matched to a gene: 5. The CDR3 is 14 residues long. The CDR3 DNA sequence: TGCAGTGCTAGCTCCCGGACAGGGAACACTGAAGCTTTCTTT. The encoded protein is CSASSRTGNTEAFF.

This clonotype was detected a few times. The gene calls are TRBV3-1 and TRBJ2-7; D assignment may be TRBD1 or TRBD2 (5 bases each). The CDR3 covers 14 residues. The germline gives CDR1 LGHDT, CDR2 YNNKEL (reference sequence). V lost 4 bases to trimming and J lost 0 bases, with 10 bases between them. The CDR3 is CASSRDGLSYEQYF. DNA for the CDR3: TGTGCCAGCAGCCGGGACGGGCTCTCCTACGAGCAGTACTTC.

This clonotype was seen only a few times. This sequence joins TRBV5-1 and TRBJ1-1; D possibly corresponds to TRBD1 (6 bases). The ends were cut back, 4 bases at V and 4 bases at J, with 11 bases in the middle. This CDR3 is 13 amino acids long. Germline-derived CDR1 and CDR2 are SGHRS and YFSETQ. The CDR3 sequence is CASSEAGATEAFF. CDR3 nucleotides: TGCGCCAGCAGCGAGGCAGGGGCCACTGAAGCTTTCTTT.

V usage is TRBV12-5 and J usage is TRBJ1-1; the D is unclear. Germline values: CDR1 LGHNT, CDR2 FRNRAP. V lost 5 bases, J lost 3 bases, and 7 bases lay in between. This CDR3 comprises 12 residues. CDR3 nucleotide sequence: TGTGCTAGTGGTACCACGGACACTGAAGCTTTCTTT. Amino acid sequence: CASGTTDTEAFF.

A single count supports this clonotype. It may be a read error: a sequence one base away is much more abundant. The chain joins TRBV7-9 to TRBJ2-5; the match to TRBD2 covers 11 bases. The CDR3 consists of 18 residues. CDR1 and CDR2 (germline): SEHNR, FQNEAQ (reference sequence). CDR3 loop: CANSLTPPGLAAKETQYF. CDR3 sequence (DNA): TGTGCCAACAGCTTGACCCCTCCGGGACTAGCGGCTAAAGAGACCCAGTACTTC.